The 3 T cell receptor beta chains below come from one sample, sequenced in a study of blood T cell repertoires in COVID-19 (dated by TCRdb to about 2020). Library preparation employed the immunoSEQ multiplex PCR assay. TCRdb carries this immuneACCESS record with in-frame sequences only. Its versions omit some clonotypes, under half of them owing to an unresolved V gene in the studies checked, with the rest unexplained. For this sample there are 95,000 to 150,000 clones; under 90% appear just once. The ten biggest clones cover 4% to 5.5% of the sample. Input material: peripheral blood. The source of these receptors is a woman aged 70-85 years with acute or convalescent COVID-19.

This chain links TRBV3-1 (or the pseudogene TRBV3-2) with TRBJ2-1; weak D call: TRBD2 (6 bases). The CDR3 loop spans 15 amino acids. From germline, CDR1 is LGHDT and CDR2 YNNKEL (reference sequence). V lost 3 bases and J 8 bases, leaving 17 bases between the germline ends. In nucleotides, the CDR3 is TGTGCCAGCAGCCAGCGGGGCACCTTTAACCATGAGCAGTTCTTC. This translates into CASSQRGTFNHEQFF.

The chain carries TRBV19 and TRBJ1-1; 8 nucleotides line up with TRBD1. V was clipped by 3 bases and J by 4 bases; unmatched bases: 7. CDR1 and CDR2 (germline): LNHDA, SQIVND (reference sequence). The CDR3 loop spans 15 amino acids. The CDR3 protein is CASSIVSDRATEAFF. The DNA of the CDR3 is TGTGCCAGTAGTATTGTTTCGGACAGGGCCACTGAAGCTTTCTTT.

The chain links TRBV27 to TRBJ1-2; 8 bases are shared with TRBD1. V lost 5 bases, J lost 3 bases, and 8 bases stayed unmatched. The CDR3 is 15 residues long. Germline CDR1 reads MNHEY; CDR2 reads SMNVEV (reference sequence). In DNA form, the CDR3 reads TGTGCCAGCAGTCCGCAGGGGGCAGGGTACTATGGCTACACCTTC. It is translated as CASSPQGAGYYGYTF.